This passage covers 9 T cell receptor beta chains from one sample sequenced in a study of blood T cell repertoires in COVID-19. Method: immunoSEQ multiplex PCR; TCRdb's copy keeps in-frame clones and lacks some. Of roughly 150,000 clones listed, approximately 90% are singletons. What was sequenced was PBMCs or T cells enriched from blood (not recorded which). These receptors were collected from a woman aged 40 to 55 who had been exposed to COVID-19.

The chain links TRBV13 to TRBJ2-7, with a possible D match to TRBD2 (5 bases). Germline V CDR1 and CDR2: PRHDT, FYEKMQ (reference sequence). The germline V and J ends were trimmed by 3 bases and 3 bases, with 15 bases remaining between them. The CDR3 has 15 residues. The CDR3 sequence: CASSFGGLSIYEQYF. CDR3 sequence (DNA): TGTGCCAGCAGCTTTGGAGGCCTCTCAATCTACGAGCAGTACTTC.

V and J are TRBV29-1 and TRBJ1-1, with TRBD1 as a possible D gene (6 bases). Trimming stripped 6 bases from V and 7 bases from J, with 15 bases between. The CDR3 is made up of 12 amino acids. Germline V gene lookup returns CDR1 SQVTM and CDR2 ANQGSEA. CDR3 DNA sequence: TGCAGCGTCCGGGACACCCAGTTTGAAGCTTTCTTT. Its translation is CSVRDTQFEAFF.

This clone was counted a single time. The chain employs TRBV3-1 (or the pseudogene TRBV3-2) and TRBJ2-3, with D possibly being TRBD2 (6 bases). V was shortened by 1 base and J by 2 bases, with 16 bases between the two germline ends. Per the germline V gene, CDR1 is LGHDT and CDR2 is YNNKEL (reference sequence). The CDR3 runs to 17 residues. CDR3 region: CASSQVSSGLNTDTQYF. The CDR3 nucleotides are TGTGCCAGCAGCCAAGTCTCAAGCGGGCTCAACACAGATACGCAGTATTTT.

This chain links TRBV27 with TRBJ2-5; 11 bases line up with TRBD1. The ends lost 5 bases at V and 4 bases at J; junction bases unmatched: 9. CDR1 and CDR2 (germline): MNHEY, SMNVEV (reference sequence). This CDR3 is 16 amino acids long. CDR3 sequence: CASSTGGTGGAETQYF. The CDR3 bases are TGTGCCAGCAGTACGGGGGGGACAGGGGGAGCAGAGACCCAGTACTTC.

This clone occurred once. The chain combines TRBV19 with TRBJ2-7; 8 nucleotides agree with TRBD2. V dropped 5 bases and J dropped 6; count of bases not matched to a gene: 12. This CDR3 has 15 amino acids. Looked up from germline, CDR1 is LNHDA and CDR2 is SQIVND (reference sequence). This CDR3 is CASSVAGTREGEQYF. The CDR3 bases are TGTGCCAGTAGTGTCGCCGGGACCCGGGAGGGCGAGCAGTACTTC.

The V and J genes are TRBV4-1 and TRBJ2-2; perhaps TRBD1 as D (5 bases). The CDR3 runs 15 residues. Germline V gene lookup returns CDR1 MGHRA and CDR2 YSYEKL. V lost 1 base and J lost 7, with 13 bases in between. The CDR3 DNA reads TGCGCCAGCAGCCAAGTTTTTGGGGCATTCGGGGAGCTGTTTTTT. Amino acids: CASSQVFGAFGELFF.

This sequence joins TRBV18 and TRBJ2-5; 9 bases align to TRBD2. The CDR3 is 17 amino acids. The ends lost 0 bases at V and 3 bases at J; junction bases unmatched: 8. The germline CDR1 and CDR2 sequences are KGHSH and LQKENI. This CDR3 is CASSPPLAGPNKETQYF. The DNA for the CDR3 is TGTGCCAGCTCACCACCTCTAGCGGGACCAAATAAAGAGACCCAGTACTTC. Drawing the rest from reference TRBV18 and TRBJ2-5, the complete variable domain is NAGVMQNPRHLVRRRGQEARLRCSPMKGHSHVYWYRQLPEEGLKFMVYLQKENIIDESGMPKERFSAEFPKEGPSILRIQQVVRGDSAAYFCASSPPLAGPNKETQYFGPGTRLLVL.

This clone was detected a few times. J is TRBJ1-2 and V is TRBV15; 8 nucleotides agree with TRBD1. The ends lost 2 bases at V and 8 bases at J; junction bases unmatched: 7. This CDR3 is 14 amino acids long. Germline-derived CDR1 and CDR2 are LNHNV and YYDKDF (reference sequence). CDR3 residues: CATSRFTGGSGYTF. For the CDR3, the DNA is TGTGCCACCAGCAGATTCACAGGGGGTTCCGGCTACACCTTC.

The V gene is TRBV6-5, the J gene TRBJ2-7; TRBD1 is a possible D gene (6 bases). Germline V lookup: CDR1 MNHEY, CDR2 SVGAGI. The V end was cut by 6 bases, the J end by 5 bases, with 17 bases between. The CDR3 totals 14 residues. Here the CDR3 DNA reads TGTGCCAGCAGCAAAAACAGGGAGTTACACGAGCAGTACTTC. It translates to CASSKNRELHEQYF.